This is a list of T cell receptor beta chains from one sample in a study of blood T cell repertoires in COVID-19. Generated by immunoSEQ multiplex PCR, the TCRdb table keeps only in-frame clones and is missing some. In the table there are about 140,000 clones, 80% of which are singletons. Sequencing was done on a sample of peripheral blood. Every receptor here comes from a woman in her 50s with acute or convalescent COVID-19. Both conserved end residues are trimmed from each CDR3. The D gene is left open where the match is weak.

j_call,d_call,v_call,cdr3_aa
TRBJ1-2,-,TRBV27,ASSLDPRLNGYT
TRBJ1-4,TRBD1,TRBV5-1,ASSLRGQGYRNEKLF
TRBJ2-1,-,TRBV3-1/TRBV3-2,ASSLTTGVYNEQF
TRBJ1-6,-,TRBV6-5,ASSYKTHTNSPLH
TRBJ2-7,TRBD1,TRBV7-2,ASRLYDRGGYEQY
TRBJ1-1,-,TRBV7-2,AVRRVVGAEAF
TRBJ1-2,-,TRBV18,ASSPDSDYGYT
TRBJ1-2,-,TRBV7-9,ASSLPDSSNYGYT
TRBJ1-3,-,TRBV19,ASSIGGSGNTIY
TRBJ2-1,TRBD1,TRBV6-1,ASSDQGAHGYNEQF
TRBJ1-4,-,TRBV2,ASTEGGVEKLF
TRBJ2-7,TRBD2,TRBV5-1,ASSRGTSGSYEQY
TRBJ2-7,TRBD2,TRBV6-1,ASSSGTRSSYEQY
TRBJ1-4,-,TRBV4-2,ASSQDYGIEKLF
TRBJ1-2,-,TRBV9,ASSVGGQGRDGYT
TRBJ1-6,-,TRBV18,ASSLRTDNNSPLH
TRBJ1-1,-,TRBV19,ASSRQTEAF
TRBJ2-7,-,TRBV6-5,ASSRDYQLRYEQY
TRBJ2-1,TRBD1,TRBV19,ASSIKEGQGYNEQF
TRBJ2-1,-,TRBV7-3,ASSLTGFLGSYNEQF
TRBJ1-2,-,TRBV2,ASSDGVYGYT
TRBJ1-2,-,TRBV4-3,ASSQDLGRYGYT
TRBJ2-1,TRBD2,TRBV18,ASLPGGAGGNEQF
TRBJ1-2,-,TRBV7-9,ASTNQTENYGYT
TRBJ2-6,-,TRBV21-1,ASSKEMRGTAGANVLT
TRBJ2-3,-,TRBV18,ASSPGQFTDTQY
TRBJ1-2,TRBD1,TRBV6-5,ASTRQGAYGYT
TRBJ2-7,-,TRBV18,ASSPGQSSYEQY
TRBJ2-3,TRBD1,TRBV6-4,ASSPETGISTDTQY
TRBJ2-7,TRBD2,TRBV7-9,ASSFGGGGDSYEQY
TRBJ1-5,-,TRBV28,ASSLARILQPQH
TRBJ1-1,-,TRBV2,ASSVLSNTEAF
TRBJ2-6,TRBD1,TRBV6-5,ASNRDRAGANVLT
TRBJ2-3,-,TRBV7-9,ATGGTFSTDTQY
TRBJ2-7,TRBD2,TRBV5-4,ASSLDGRPYEQY
TRBJ2-3,TRBD1,TRBV19,ASSMSANRGTDTQY
TRBJ1-1,TRBD1,TRBV9,ASSPTGGVDTEAF
TRBJ2-5,-,TRBV7-2,ASSPSRVAQY
TRBJ1-1,-,TRBV20-1,SASLRFNTEAF
TRBJ2-7,-,TRBV7-7,ASSSYRGYEQY
TRBJ1-2,TRBD1,TRBV10-3,AISETGVYGYT
TRBJ2-3,TRBD2,TRBV6-1,ASSEALGRGADTQY
TRBJ2-2,-,TRBV11-1,ASSPPGSRELF
TRBJ1-5,TRBD1,TRBV30,AWSVASGGSNQPQH
TRBJ1-6,-,TRBV27,ASRVLLNSPLH
TRBJ1-4,-,TRBV2,ASSEAGQQEKLF
TRBJ2-3,TRBD2,TRBV9,ASSSSGGRTDTQY
TRBJ1-2,TRBD1,TRBV5-4,EQGIYGYT
TRBJ1-5,-,TRBV24-1,ATSDRNSNQPQH
TRBJ1-5,-,TRBV6-5,ASSYEGVGNQPQH
TRBJ2-1,TRBD1,TRBV27,ASSYRTGNEQF
TRBJ1-4,TRBD1,TRBV28,ASSLGTGASYEKLF
TRBJ2-5,TRBD2,TRBV14,ASSHRGGGIPIAETQY
TRBJ2-2,-,TRBV19,ASRLEVVGELF